This is a list of T cell receptor beta chains from one sample in a study of blood T cells in healthy people across ages. TCRdb called the 5' RACE reads again in MiXCR, with one record for every CDR3 protein. The data contain hundreds of thousands of distinct CDR3 sequences, roughly 20% of them singletons. The sequencing input was blood. These receptors were taken from an older man in good health. The CDR3 runs from the conserved cysteine through the conserved F or W. The order of the fields is V gene, clone size, D gene, J gene, CDR3 protein, CDR3 DNA. D genes are given only for firm matches. Clone size is shown for a subset of rows, as once, few, many or a class of expanded clone.

v_call: TRBV7-9; clone_size: few; d_call: TRBD2; j_call: TRBJ2-4; cdr3_aa: CASSPPGTSGKNIQYF; cdr3_nt: TGTGCCAGCAGCCCCCCCGGGACTAGCGGCAAAAACATTCAGTACTTC
v_call: TRBV5-1; clone_size: many; d_call: TRBD1; j_call: TRBJ2-7; cdr3_aa: CASNRQGAFYEQYF; cdr3_nt: TGCGCCAGCAACCGACAGGGGGCCTTTTACGAGCAGTACTTC
v_call: TRBV14; clone_size: few; d_call: .; j_call: TRBJ2-4; cdr3_aa: CASSQGGVIQYF; cdr3_nt: TGTGCCAGCAGCCAAGGAGGTGTCATTCAGTACTTC
v_call: TRBV4-1; clone_size: few; d_call: TRBD2; j_call: TRBJ2-5; cdr3_aa: CASSQDPGGTSSGYQETQYF; cdr3_nt: TGCGCCAGCAGCCAAGATCCCGGGGGGACGTCTAGCGGTTACCAAGAGACCCAGTACTTC
v_call: TRBV3-1; clone_size: .; d_call: TRBD2; j_call: TRBJ2-1; cdr3_aa: CASSLPGTSGRNNEQFF; cdr3_nt: TGTGCCAGCAGCCTTCCAGGGACTAGCGGGAGAAACAATGAGCAGTTCTTC
v_call: TRBV11-1; clone_size: many; d_call: TRBD1; j_call: TRBJ1-2; cdr3_aa: CASSPTTGTNYGYTF; cdr3_nt: TGTGCCAGCAGCCCAACGACAGGGACCAATTATGGCTACACCTTC
v_call: TRBV6-7; clone_size: .; d_call: TRBD1; j_call: TRBJ1-2; cdr3_aa: CASRGETGLSNYGYTF; cdr3_nt: TGTGCCAGCAGGGGGGAGACAGGGCTCTCTAACTATGGCTACACCTTC
v_call: TRBV6-1; clone_size: .; d_call: .; j_call: TRBJ2-3; cdr3_aa: CASSASLPRGTDTQYF; cdr3_nt: TGTGCCAGCAGTGCCTCCCTCCCGAGGGGCACAGATACGCAGTATTTT
v_call: TRBV3-1; clone_size: few; d_call: TRBD2; j_call: TRBJ2-1; cdr3_aa: CASSPDSGRAREQFF; cdr3_nt: TGTGCCAGCAGCCCCGATAGCGGGAGGGCTCGGGAGCAGTTCTTC
v_call: TRBV20-1; clone_size: .; d_call: TRBD1; j_call: TRBJ2-4; cdr3_aa: CSARTGIAKNIQYF; cdr3_nt: TGCAGTGCCCGGACAGGGATAGCCAAAAACATTCAGTACTTC
v_call: TRBV5-1; clone_size: few; d_call: .; j_call: TRBJ2-5; cdr3_aa: CASSLGSLGTETQYF; cdr3_nt: TGCGCCAGCAGCTTGGGATCTCTCGGGACTGAGACCCAGTACTTC
v_call: TRBV4-1; clone_size: .; d_call: .; j_call: TRBJ1-1; cdr3_aa: CASSQEVGRVTEAFF; cdr3_nt: TGCGCCAGCAGCCAAGAAGTCGGCAGGGTGACTGAAGCTTTCTTT
v_call: TRBV20-1; clone_size: few; d_call: TRBD2; j_call: TRBJ2-1; cdr3_aa: CSAIGLARHEQFF; cdr3_nt: TGCAGTGCTATTGGACTAGCCCGTCATGAGCAGTTCTTC
v_call: TRBV5-1; clone_size: few; d_call: TRBD1; j_call: TRBJ2-5; cdr3_aa: CASREDRGLETQYF; cdr3_nt: TGCGCCAGCAGAGAGGACAGGGGGTTGGAGACCCAGTACTTC
v_call: TRBV20-1; clone_size: .; d_call: .; j_call: TRBJ2-3; cdr3_aa: CSARVRGKSTDTQYF; cdr3_nt: TGCAGTGCTAGAGTTAGGGGGAAATCGACAGATACGCAGTATTTT
v_call: TRBV5-4; clone_size: .; d_call: TRBD1; j_call: TRBJ2-7; cdr3_aa: CASSPGTGSGEQYF; cdr3_nt: TGTGCCAGCAGTCCCGGGACAGGGTCTGGGGAGCAGTACTTC
v_call: TRBV3-1; clone_size: few; d_call: .; j_call: TRBJ2-7; cdr3_aa: CASSQARWEQYF; cdr3_nt: TGTGCCAGCAGCCAAGCCAGGTGGGAGCAGTACTTC
v_call: TRBV12-3/TRBV12-4; clone_size: few; d_call: TRBD1; j_call: TRBJ1-3; cdr3_aa: CASSPPTGMGNTIYF; cdr3_nt: TGTGCCAGCAGTCCACCGACAGGGATGGGAAACACCATATATTTT
v_call: TRBV7-9; clone_size: .; d_call: TRBD1; j_call: TRBJ2-3; cdr3_aa: CASRQGAADTQYF; cdr3_nt: TGTGCCAGCCGACAGGGGGCAGCGGATACGCAGTATTTT
v_call: TRBV6-1; clone_size: .; d_call: .; j_call: TRBJ1-5; cdr3_aa: CASSEAPGISNQPQHF; cdr3_nt: TGTGCCAGCAGTGAAGCGCCCGGGATAAGCAATCAGCCCCAGCATTTT
v_call: TRBV7-2; clone_size: .; d_call: .; j_call: TRBJ2-3; cdr3_aa: CASSLEVAPTDTQYF; cdr3_nt: TGTGCCAGCAGCTTAGAAGTAGCACCCACAGATACGCAGTATTTT
v_call: TRBV6-4; clone_size: .; d_call: .; j_call: TRBJ1-2; cdr3_aa: CASALTGDSFYGYTF; cdr3_nt: TGTGCCAGCGCCTTAACCGGGGACTCCTTCTATGGCTACACCTTC
v_call: TRBV15; clone_size: .; d_call: .; j_call: TRBJ1-3; cdr3_aa: CATSSFRQLSGNTIYF; cdr3_nt: TGTGCCACCAGCAGTTTCAGGCAGCTCTCTGGAAACACCATATATTTT
v_call: TRBV20-1; clone_size: .; d_call: TRBD1; j_call: TRBJ1-5; cdr3_aa: CSAIADRGGNQPQHF; cdr3_nt: TGCAGTGCTATTGCGGACAGGGGAGGCAATCAGCCCCAGCATTTT
v_call: TRBV20-1; clone_size: few; d_call: TRBD1; j_call: TRBJ2-5; cdr3_aa: CSARGQSRQETQYF; cdr3_nt: TGCAGTGCTAGGGGACAGTCACGTCAAGAGACCCAGTACTTC
v_call: TRBV5-1; clone_size: .; d_call: .; j_call: TRBJ2-3; cdr3_aa: CASSSGTRGGLDTQYF; cdr3_nt: TGCGCCAGCAGCTCTGGGACCCGCGGAGGGTTGGATACGCAGTATTTT
v_call: TRBV6-1; clone_size: many; d_call: TRBD1; j_call: TRBJ2-5; cdr3_aa: CASSGTGRAKTQYF; cdr3_nt: TGTGCCAGCAGCGGGACAGGGAGGGCAAAGACCCAGTACTTC
v_call: TRBV30; clone_size: .; d_call: TRBD2; j_call: TRBJ2-1; cdr3_aa: CGTTSGYHNEQFF; cdr3_nt: TGTGGGACGACTAGCGGTTACCACAATGAGCAGTTCTTC